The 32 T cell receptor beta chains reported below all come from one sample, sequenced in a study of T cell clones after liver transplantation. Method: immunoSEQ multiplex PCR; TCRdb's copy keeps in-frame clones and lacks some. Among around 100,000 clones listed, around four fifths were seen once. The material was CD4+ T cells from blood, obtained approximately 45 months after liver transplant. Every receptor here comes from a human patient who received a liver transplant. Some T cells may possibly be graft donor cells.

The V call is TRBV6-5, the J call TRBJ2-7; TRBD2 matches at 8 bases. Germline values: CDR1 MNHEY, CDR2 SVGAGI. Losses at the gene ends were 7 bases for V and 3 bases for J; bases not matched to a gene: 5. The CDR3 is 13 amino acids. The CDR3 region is CASMAGGFYEQYF. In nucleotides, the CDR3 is TGTGCCAGCATGGCGGGGGGATTCTACGAGCAGTACTTC.

CDR3 sequence reads: CASSAPGTSVTGELFF. The CDR3 DNA follows: TGTGCCAGCAGCGCCCCCGGGACTAGCGTGACCGGGGAGCTGTTTTTT. The gene calls are TRBV11-1 and TRBJ2-2; 10 bases align to TRBD2. The CDR3 covers 16 residues. Trimming took 5 bases from V and 5 from J; bases not matched to a gene: 8. The germline gives CDR1 SGHAT, CDR2 FQDESV (reference sequence).

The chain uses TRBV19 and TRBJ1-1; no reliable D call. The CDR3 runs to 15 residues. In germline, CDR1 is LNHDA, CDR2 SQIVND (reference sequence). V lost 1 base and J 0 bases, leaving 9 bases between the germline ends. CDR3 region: CASSIAGSLNTEAFF. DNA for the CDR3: TGTGCCAGTAGTATAGCCGGCAGTCTGAACACTGAAGCTTTCTTT.

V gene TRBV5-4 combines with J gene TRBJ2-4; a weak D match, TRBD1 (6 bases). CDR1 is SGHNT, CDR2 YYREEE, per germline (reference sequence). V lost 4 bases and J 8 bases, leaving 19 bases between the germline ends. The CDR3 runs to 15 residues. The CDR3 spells CASSRWTVPTDIQYF. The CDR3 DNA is TGTGCCAGCAGCCGCTGGACAGTGCCGACGGACATTCAGTACTTC.

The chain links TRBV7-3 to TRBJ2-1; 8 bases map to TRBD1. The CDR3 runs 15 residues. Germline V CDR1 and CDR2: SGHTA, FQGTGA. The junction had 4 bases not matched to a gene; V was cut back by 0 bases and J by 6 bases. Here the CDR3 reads CASSLTRTGSNEQFF. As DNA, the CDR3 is TGTGCCAGCAGCTTAACACGGACAGGGAGCAATGAGCAGTTCTTC. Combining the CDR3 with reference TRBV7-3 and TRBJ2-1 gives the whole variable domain GAGVSQTPSNKVTEKGKYVELRCDPISGHTALYWYRQSLGQGPEFLIYFQGTGAADDSGLPNDRFFAVRPEGSVSTLKIQRTERGDSAVYLCASSLTRTGSNEQFFGPGTRLTVL.

CDR3 nucleotides: TGTGCCAGCAGTTATAAATTGGGGGGAGAGACCCAGTACTTC. This encodes CASSYKLGGETQYF. The chain is built from TRBV27 and TRBJ2-5; weak D call: TRBD2 (6 bases). Germline CDR1 is MNHEY and CDR2 is SMNVEV (reference sequence). This CDR3 has 14 amino acids. Trimming removed 4 bases from V and 4 bases from J, with 13 bases in between.

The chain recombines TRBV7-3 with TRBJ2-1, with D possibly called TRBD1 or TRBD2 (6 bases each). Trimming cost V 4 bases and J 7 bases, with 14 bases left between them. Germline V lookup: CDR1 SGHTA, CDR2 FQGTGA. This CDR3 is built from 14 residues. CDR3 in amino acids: CASSSGGLVNEQFF. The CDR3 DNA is TGTGCCAGCAGCTCTGGGGGGCTAGTAAATGAGCAGTTCTTC. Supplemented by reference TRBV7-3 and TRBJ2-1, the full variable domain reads GAGVSQTPSNKVTEKGKYVELRCDPISGHTALYWYRQSLGQGPEFLIYFQGTGAADDSGLPNDRFFAVRPEGSVSTLKIQRTERGDSAVYLCASSSGGLVNEQFFGPGTRLTVL.

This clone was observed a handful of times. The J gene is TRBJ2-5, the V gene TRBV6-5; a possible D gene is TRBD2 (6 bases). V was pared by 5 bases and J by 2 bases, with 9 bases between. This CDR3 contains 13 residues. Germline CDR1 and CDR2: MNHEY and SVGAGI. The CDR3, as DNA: TGTGCCAGCAGTACCGGGGGACAAGAGACCCAGTACTTC. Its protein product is CASSTGGQETQYF.

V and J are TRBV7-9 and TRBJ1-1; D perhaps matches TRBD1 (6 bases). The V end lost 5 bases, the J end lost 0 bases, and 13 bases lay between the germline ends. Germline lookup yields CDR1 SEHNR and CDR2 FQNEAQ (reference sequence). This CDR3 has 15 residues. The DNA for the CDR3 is TGTGCCAGCAGCGTACAAGGGGGTCTGAACACTGAAGCTTTCTTT. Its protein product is CASSVQGGLNTEAFF. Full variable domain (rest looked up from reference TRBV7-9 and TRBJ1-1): DTGVSQNPRHKITKRGQNVTFRCDPISEHNRLYWYRQTLGQGPEFLTYFQNEAQLEKSRLLSDRFSAERPKGSFSTLEIQRTEQGDSAMYLCASSVQGGLNTEAFFGQGTRLTVV.

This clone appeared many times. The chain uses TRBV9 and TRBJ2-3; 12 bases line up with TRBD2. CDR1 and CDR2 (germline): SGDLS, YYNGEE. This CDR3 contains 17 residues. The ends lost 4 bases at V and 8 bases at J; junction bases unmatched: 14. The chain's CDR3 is CASSPTSGSLGTGTQYF. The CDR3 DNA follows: TGTGCCAGCAGCCCGACTAGCGGGAGCCTCGGGACGGGTACGCAGTATTTT.

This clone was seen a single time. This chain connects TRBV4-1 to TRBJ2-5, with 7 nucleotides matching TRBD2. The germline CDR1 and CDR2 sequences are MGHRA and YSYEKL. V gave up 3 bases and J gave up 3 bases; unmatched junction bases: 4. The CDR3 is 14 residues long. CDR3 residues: CASSQGTSEETQYF. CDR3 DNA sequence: TGCGCCAGCAGCCAGGGAACTAGCGAAGAGACCCAGTACTTC.

The CDR3 nucleotides read TGTGCCAGCAGATCGACATCTAACTATGGCTACACCTTC. Translating it yields CASRSTSNYGYTF. The chain recombines TRBV28 with TRBJ1-2; no clear D gene. The CDR3 sequence is 13 residues long. The V gene's germline CDR1 is MDHEN and CDR2 SYDVKM. V was trimmed by 6 bases and J by 0 bases, leaving 8 bases between them.

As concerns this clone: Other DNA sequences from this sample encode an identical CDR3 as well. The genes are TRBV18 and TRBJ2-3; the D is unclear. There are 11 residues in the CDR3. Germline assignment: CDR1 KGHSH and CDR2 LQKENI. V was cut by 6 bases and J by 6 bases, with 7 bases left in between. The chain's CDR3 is CASSPKDTQYF. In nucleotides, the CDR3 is TGTGCCAGCTCCCCTAAGGATACGCAGTATTTT.

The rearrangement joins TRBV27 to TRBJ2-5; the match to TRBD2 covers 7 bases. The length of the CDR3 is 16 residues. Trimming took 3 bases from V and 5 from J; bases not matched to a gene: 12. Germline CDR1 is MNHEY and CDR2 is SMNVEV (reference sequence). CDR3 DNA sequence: TGTGCCAGCAGTTTCAGCGGTAGCGGGCCGGCGGAGACCCAGTACTTC. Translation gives CASSFSGSGPAETQYF.

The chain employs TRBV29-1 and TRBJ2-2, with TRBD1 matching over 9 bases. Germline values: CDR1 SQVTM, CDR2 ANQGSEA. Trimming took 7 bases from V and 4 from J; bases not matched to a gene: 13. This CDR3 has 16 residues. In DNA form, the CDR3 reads TGCAGCGCCAATCCAACGGACAGGGGATCCACCGGGGAGCTGTTTTTT. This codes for CSANPTDRGSTGELFF.

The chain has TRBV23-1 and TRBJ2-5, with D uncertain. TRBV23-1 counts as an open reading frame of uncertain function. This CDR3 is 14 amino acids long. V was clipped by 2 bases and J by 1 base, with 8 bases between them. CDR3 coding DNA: TGCGCCAGCAGTCAAACGGTGAGCCAAGAGACCCAGTACTTC. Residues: CASSQTVSQETQYF.

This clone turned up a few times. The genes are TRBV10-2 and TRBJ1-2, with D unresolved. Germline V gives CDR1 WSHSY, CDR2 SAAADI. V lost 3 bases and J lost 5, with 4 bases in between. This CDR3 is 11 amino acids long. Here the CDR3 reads CASSDRYGYTF. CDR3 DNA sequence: TGCGCCAGCAGTGACCGATATGGCTACACCTTC.

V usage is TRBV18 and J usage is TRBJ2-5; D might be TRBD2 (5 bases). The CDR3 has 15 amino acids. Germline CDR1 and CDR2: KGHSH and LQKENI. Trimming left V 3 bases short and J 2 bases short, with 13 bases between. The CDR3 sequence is CASSPAGGRQETQYF. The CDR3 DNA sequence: TGTGCCAGCTCACCTGCGGGCGGACGACAAGAGACCCAGTACTTC.

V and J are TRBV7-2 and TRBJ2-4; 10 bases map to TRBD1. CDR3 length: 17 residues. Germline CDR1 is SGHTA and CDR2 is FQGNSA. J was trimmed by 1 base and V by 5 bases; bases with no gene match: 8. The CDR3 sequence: CASSTDRGLGAKNIQYF. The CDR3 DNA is TGTGCCAGCAGCACCGACAGGGGGCTTGGGGCCAAAAACATTCAGTACTTC.

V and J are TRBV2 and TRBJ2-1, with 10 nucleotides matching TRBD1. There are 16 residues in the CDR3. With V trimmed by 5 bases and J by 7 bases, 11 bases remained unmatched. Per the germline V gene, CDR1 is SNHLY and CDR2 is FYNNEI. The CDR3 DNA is TGTGCCAGCAGTAAAACCCCGGGACAGGGGAGAAATGAGCAGTTCTTC. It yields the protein CASSKTPGQGRNEQFF.

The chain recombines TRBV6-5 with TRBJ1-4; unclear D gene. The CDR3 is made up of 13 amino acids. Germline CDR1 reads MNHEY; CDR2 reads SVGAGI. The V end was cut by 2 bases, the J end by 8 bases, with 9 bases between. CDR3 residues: CASSYDMGEKLFF. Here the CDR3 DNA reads TGTGCCAGCAGTTACGACATGGGAGAAAAACTGTTTTTT.

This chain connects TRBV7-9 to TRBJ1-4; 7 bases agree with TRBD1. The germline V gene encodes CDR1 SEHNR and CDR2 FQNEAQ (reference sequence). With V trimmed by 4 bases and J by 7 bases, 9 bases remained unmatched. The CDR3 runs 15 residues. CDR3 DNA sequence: TGTGCCAGCAGCTCCGAAAGACAGGGTGGTGAAAAACTGTTTTTT. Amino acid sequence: CASSSERQGGEKLFF. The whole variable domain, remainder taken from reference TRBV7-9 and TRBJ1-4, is DTGVSQNPRHKITKRGQNVTFRCDPISEHNRLYWYRQTLGQGPEFLTYFQNEAQLEKSRLLSDRFSAERPKGSFSTLEIQRTEQGDSAMYLCASSSERQGGEKLFFGSGTQLSVL.

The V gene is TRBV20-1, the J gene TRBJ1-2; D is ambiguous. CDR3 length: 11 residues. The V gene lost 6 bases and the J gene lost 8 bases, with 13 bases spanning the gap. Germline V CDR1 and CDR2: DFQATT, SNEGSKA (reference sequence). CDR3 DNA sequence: TGCAGTGCCCGTAAAGTAGAGGGCTACACCTTC. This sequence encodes CSARKVEGYTF.

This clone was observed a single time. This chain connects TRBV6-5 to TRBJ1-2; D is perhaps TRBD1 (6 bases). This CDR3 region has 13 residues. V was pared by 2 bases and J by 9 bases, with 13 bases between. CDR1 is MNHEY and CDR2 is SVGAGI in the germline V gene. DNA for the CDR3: TGTGCCAGCAGTTACGGCTCGGGGGCCCGCTACACCTTC. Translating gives CASSYGSGARYTF.

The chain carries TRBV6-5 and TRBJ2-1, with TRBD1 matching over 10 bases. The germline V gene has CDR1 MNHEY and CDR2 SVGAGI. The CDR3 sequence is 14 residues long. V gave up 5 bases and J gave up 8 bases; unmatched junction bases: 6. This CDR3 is CASSLRTGGDEQFF. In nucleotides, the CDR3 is TGTGCCAGCAGTCTCCGGACAGGGGGTGATGAGCAGTTCTTC.

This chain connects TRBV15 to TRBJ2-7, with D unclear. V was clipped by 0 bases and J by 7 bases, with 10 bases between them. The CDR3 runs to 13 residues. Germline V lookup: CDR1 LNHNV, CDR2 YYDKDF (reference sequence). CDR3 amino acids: CATSRDPIREQYF. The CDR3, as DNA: TGTGCCACCAGCAGAGACCCAATTAGGGAGCAGTACTTC. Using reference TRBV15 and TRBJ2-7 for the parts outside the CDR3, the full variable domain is DAMVIQNPRYQVTQFGKPVTLSCSQTLNHNVMYWYQQKSSQAPKLLFHYYDKDFNNEADTPDNFQSRRPNTSFCFLDIRSPGLGDTAMYLCATSRDPIREQYFGPGTRLTVT.

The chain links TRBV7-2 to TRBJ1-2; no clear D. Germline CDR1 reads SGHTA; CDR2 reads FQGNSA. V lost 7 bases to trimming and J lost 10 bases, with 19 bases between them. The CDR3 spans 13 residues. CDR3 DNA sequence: TGTGCCAGCAACCAGCCACAAGCCAATGACTACACCTTC. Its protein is CASNQPQANDYTF.

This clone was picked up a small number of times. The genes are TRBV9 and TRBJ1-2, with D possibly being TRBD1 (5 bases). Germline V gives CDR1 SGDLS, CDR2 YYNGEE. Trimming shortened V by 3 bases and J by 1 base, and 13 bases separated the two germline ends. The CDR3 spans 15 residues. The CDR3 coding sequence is TGTGCCAGCAGCGCGAGGGGCAACCTTAACTATGGCTACACCTTC. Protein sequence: CASSARGNLNYGYTF.

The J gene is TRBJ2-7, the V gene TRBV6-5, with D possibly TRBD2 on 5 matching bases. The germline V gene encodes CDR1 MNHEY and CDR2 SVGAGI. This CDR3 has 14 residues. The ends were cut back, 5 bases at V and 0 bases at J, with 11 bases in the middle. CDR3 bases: TGTGCCAGCAGTACCTCGGGGAGCTCCTACGAGCAGTACTTC. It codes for CASSTSGSSYEQYF.

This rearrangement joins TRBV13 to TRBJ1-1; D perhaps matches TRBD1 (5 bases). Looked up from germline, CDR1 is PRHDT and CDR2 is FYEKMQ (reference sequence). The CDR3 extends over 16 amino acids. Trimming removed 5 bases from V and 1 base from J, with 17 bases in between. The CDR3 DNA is TGTGCCAGCAGCCGTCGTGCCAGGGAGGGGAACACTGAAGCTTTCTTT. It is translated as CASSRRAREGNTEAFF.

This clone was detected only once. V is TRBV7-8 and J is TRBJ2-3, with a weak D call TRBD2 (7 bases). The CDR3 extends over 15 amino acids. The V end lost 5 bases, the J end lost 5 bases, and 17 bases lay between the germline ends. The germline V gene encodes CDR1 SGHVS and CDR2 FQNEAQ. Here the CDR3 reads CASSLGAGEKDTQYF. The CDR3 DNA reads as TGTGCCAGCAGCCTGGGGGCGGGAGAGAAAGATACGCAGTATTTT.

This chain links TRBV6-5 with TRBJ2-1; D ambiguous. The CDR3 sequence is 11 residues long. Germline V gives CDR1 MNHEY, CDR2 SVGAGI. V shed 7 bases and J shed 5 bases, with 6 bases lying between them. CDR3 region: CASIKNNEQFF. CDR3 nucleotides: TGTGCCAGCATCAAAAACAATGAGCAGTTCTTC.